The 9 T cell receptor beta chains below come from one sample, sequenced in a study of blood T cell repertoires in COVID-19. This table comes from immunoSEQ multiplex PCR, and its TCRdb copy is limited to in-frame clones, with some not included. In the table there are some 83,000 clones, about nine tenths of which are singletons. The sample was peripheral blood. The origin of the receptors is a man aged 60-69 years with acute or convalescent COVID-19.

The chain has TRBV5-1 and TRBJ2-5; 7 bases fit TRBD1. There are 15 residues in the CDR3. Germline loops: CDR1 SGHRS, CDR2 YFSETQ. The junction had 7 bases not matched to a gene; V was cut back by 0 bases and J by 5 bases. The CDR3 DNA sequence: TGCGCCAGCAGCTTGGGACAGGGAAGTGGGGAGACCCAGTACTTC. It yields the protein CASSLGQGSGETQYF.

The genes are TRBV12-3 or TRBV12-4 and TRBJ1-5; no definite D call. The CDR3 contains 12 residues. Trimming pared 5 bases from V and 5 bases from J, leaving 7 bases between. The CDR3 DNA follows: TGTGCCAGCAGTCCGTCTCATCAGCCCCAGCATTTT. This codes for CASSPSHQPQHF.

The chain has TRBV28 and TRBJ1-5, with a possible D match to TRBD1 (6 bases). V lost 3 bases and J lost 7, with 19 bases in between. Germline assignment: CDR1 MDHEN and CDR2 SYDVKM. This CDR3 has 16 amino acids. The CDR3 spells CASSFSRRGLAQPQHF. For the CDR3, the DNA is TGTGCCAGCAGTTTCTCTCGCAGGGGCTTGGCCCAGCCCCAGCATTTT.

This clone was recorded a few times. The rearrangement uses TRBV18 and TRBJ1-5; D not resolved. CDR1 and CDR2 (germline): KGHSH, LQKENI. This CDR3 is built from 14 residues. V lost 3 bases and J lost 5, with 11 bases in between. CDR3 amino acids: CASSPDAGHQPQHF. CDR3 bases: TGTGCCAGCTCACCTGACGCGGGCCATCAGCCCCAGCATTTT.

This chain uses TRBV19 with TRBJ2-2; 10 positions agree with TRBD2. The J segment lost 7 bases and the V segment lost 7 bases, leaving 9 bases of the junction unmatched. The CDR3 consists of 15 residues. Per germline, CDR1 LNHDA and CDR2 SQIVND (reference sequence). The CDR3 DNA follows: TGTGCCAGTAAAGTGGCTAGCGGGAGCGGCGGGGAGCTGTTTTTT. Translating it yields CASKVASGSGGELFF.

The rearrangement uses TRBV30 and TRBJ2-2; no firm D call. The CDR3 contains 13 residues. Deletions cut 1 base from V and 1 base from J, with 4 bases between. The V gene's germline CDR1 is GTSNPN and CDR2 SVGIG (reference sequence). The CDR3 is CAWSGQNTGELFF. CDR3 sequence (DNA): TGTGCCTGGAGTGGACAGAACACCGGGGAGCTGTTTTTT.

The chain employs TRBV30 and TRBJ1-1; D is possibly TRBD1 (5 bases). The germline V and J ends were trimmed by 2 bases and 1 base, with 11 bases remaining between them. The CDR3 spans 14 residues. Germline V lookup: CDR1 GTSNPN, CDR2 SVGIG (reference sequence). CDR3 in amino acids: CAWSNYRRNTEAFF. CDR3 nucleotide sequence: TGTGCCTGGAGTAATTACAGGCGGAACACTGAAGCTTTCTTT.

With respect to this clone: This sample includes further DNA sequences coding for the same CDR3. The genes are TRBV6-5 and TRBJ1-3; D is undetermined. The CDR3 runs 14 residues. V lost 6 bases and J 0 bases, leaving 9 bases between the germline ends. Per the germline V gene, CDR1 is MNHEY and CDR2 is SVGAGI. In nucleotides, the CDR3 is TGTGCCAGCAGCCCGGGAAGCTCTGGAAACACCATATATTTT. Amino acid sequence: CASSPGSSGNTIYF.

In this sample, this clone turned up once. The chain employs TRBV3-1 (or the pseudogene TRBV3-2) and TRBJ1-1; 8 nucleotides line up with TRBD1. Per the germline V gene, CDR1 is LGHDT and CDR2 is YNNKEL (reference sequence). V was pared by 0 bases and J by 4 bases, with 10 bases of the junction left unmatched. The CDR3 consists of 17 residues. The CDR3 DNA follows: TGTGCCAGCAGCCAAGACGTGGGCAGGGGGCCCGGCACTGAAGCTTTCTTT. This encodes CASSQDVGRGPGTEAFF.